This entry is about one T cell receptor beta chain. This entry is derived from a study of blood T cell repertoires in COVID-19. The CDR3 covers 16 residues. Germline CDR1 and CDR2: SEHNR and FQNEAQ (reference sequence). V lost 5 bases to trimming and J lost 7 bases; unmatched junction nucleotides: 9. TCRdb keeps only in-frame clones here, not all; method: immunoSEQ multiplex PCR. The sample lists about 150,000 clones; 80% were seen once. V gene TRBV7-9 combines with J gene TRBJ2-1, with 12 positions matching TRBD2. The sample consisted of peripheral blood. The source of this sequence is a man between 60 and 75 years old with acute or convalescent COVID-19. DNA of the CDR3: TGTGCCAGCAGCCCGAGGACTAGCGGGACAGGTAATGAGCAGTTCTTC. Encoded protein: CASSPRTSGTGNEQFF. Variable domain in full (rest from reference TRBV7-9 and TRBJ2-1): DTGVSQNPRHKITKRGQNVTFRCDPISEHNRLYWYRQTLGQGPEFLTYFQNEAQLEKSRLLSDRFSAERPKGSFSTLEIQRTEQGDSAMYLCASSPRTSGTGNEQFFGPGTRLTVL.